This is a list of T cell receptor beta chains from one sample in a study of cytomegalovirus exposure and HLA in healthy donors. Profiling relied on immunoSEQ multiplex PCR, and the TCRdb table lists in-frame clones only, not all of them. The sample includes 120,000 or so clones, 70% to 80% of them seen just once. Source material: PBMCs. These receptor sequences come from a man aged 25 to 45 in good health and CMV-seronegative. CDR3s leave out the opening cysteine and the closing phenylalanine or tryptophan. Each record gives: V gene, J gene, CDR3 protein.

v_gene: TRBV27; j_gene: TRBJ2-5; CDR3aa: ASSSGQGKGKTQY
v_gene: TRBV28; j_gene: TRBJ2-1; CDR3aa: ASSLSRDRGGYNEQF
v_gene: TRBV5-1; j_gene: TRBJ2-3; CDR3aa: ASSRGESTDTQY
v_gene: TRBV9; j_gene: TRBJ2-3; CDR3aa: ASSVWGQRPTSTDTQY
v_gene: TRBV9; j_gene: TRBJ2-7; CDR3aa: ASSLQGVGAYEQY
v_gene: TRBV5-1; j_gene: TRBJ1-2; CDR3aa: ASRRDKANYGYT
v_gene: TRBV7-2; j_gene: TRBJ2-7; CDR3aa: ASSAGLALGEQY
v_gene: TRBV29-1; j_gene: TRBJ1-1; CDR3aa: SVGQMNTEAF
v_gene: TRBV7-6; j_gene: TRBJ2-1; CDR3aa: ASSFTSGNHEQF
v_gene: TRBV7-6; j_gene: TRBJ2-5; CDR3aa: ASSRDRGRQETQY
v_gene: TRBV6-5; j_gene: .; CDR3aa: ASSGGDSSSYEQY
v_gene: TRBV4-3; j_gene: TRBJ2-3; CDR3aa: ASSSGQGSTDTQY
v_gene: TRBV9; j_gene: TRBJ2-2; CDR3aa: ASSARLAGAGELF
v_gene: TRBV5-4; j_gene: TRBJ2-7; CDR3aa: ASSGYERNTYEQY
v_gene: TRBV28; j_gene: TRBJ1-6; CDR3aa: ASRIITGIIHPLH
v_gene: TRBV6-1; j_gene: TRBJ2-3; CDR3aa: ATSDRDRRADTQY
v_gene: TRBV30; j_gene: TRBJ1-1; CDR3aa: AWSVLAIEAF
v_gene: TRBV10-3; j_gene: TRBJ1-5; CDR3aa: AISESNTVNQPQH
v_gene: TRBV6-5; j_gene: TRBJ1-2; CDR3aa: ASSYLTRDNYGYT
v_gene: TRBV28; j_gene: TRBJ1-4; CDR3aa: ASSLGGNNEKLF
v_gene: TRBV4-2; j_gene: TRBJ2-7; CDR3aa: ASSQTLAGAYEQY
v_gene: TRBV21-1; j_gene: TRBJ2-1; CDR3aa: ASSHRGQGGNEQF
v_gene: TRBV19; j_gene: TRBJ1-1; CDR3aa: ASSIGMNTEAF
v_gene: TRBV5-4; j_gene: TRBJ2-3; CDR3aa: ASSYGGSTDTQY
v_gene: TRBV6-4; j_gene: TRBJ2-3; CDR3aa: ASSDSERGTDTQY
v_gene: TRBV5-1; j_gene: TRBJ2-7; CDR3aa: ASSLESGRSYEQY
v_gene: TRBV5-1; j_gene: TRBJ2-3; CDR3aa: ASSLERGGSTDTQY
v_gene: TRBV4-3; j_gene: TRBJ1-6; CDR3aa: ASSQDSGIGNSPLH
v_gene: TRBV5-1; j_gene: TRBJ2-3; CDR3aa: ASSSGTGGSLSSTDTQY
v_gene: TRBV11-3; j_gene: TRBJ2-7; CDR3aa: ASSSGLAGGPYEQY
v_gene: TRBV27; j_gene: TRBJ2-2; CDR3aa: ASSSGPSGSYGSTGELF
v_gene: TRBV5-4; j_gene: TRBJ2-3; CDR3aa: ASSLPGGNTDTQY
v_gene: TRBV29-1; j_gene: TRBJ2-5; CDR3aa: SVEGLAGGETQY
v_gene: TRBV7-2; j_gene: TRBJ2-5; CDR3aa: ASSQTETGTETQY
v_gene: TRBV30; j_gene: TRBJ2-2; CDR3aa: AWSVTTYTGELF
v_gene: TRBV6-6; j_gene: TRBJ1-1; CDR3aa: ASSYGTGRTEAF
v_gene: TRBV29-1; j_gene: TRBJ2-7; CDR3aa: SVPGLGQGDEQY
v_gene: TRBV7-3; j_gene: TRBJ2-7; CDR3aa: ASSPSGLATYEQY
v_gene: TRBV6-5; j_gene: TRBJ1-4; CDR3aa: ASSYGVNEKLF
v_gene: TRBV30; j_gene: TRBJ1-6; CDR3aa: AWSPGSPLH
v_gene: TRBV10-3; j_gene: TRBJ2-7; CDR3aa: AISGGTGGRYEQY
v_gene: TRBV25-1; j_gene: TRBJ1-4; CDR3aa: ASSTPTTNEKLF
v_gene: TRBV5-4; j_gene: TRBJ1-3; CDR3aa: ASSLSRGQGSGNTIY
v_gene: TRBV30; j_gene: TRBJ2-3; CDR3aa: AWSGDAGRGFTDTQY
v_gene: TRBV4-2; j_gene: TRBJ2-2; CDR3aa: ASSQGEATGALNTGELF
v_gene: TRBV2; j_gene: TRBJ2-5; CDR3aa: ASSEFRTSGKETQY
v_gene: TRBV4-3; j_gene: TRBJ1-1; CDR3aa: ASSPTGNTEAF
v_gene: TRBV19; j_gene: TRBJ2-7; CDR3aa: ASSMGQGSDEQH
v_gene: TRBV4-3; j_gene: TRBJ1-2; CDR3aa: ASSYGTLNNYGYT